This T cell receptor (beta chain) is from a study of early T cells in non-severe SARS-CoV-2 infection. Germline values: CDR1 SGHRS, CDR2 YFSETQ. V lost 0 bases and J lost 3; bases outside the gene matches: 14. This CDR3 is 19 amino acids long. TCRdb re-derived calls from the 5' RACE reads in MiXCR, one entry per CDR3 protein. Altogether about 37,000 distinct CDR3 sequences are present, 5% to 6.5% being singletons, with the ten largest covering roughly 24%. This clonotype was seen a few times. The chain couples TRBV5-1 to TRBJ2-3; 9 bases align to TRBD2. This TCR was sampled from an adult who was a healthcare worker with PCR-confirmed SARS-CoV-2 infection or an uninfected control (not recorded which). The sample taken for sequencing was whole blood. CDR3 sequence reads: CASSLASRGRAIRTDTQYF. The CDR3, as DNA: TGCGCCAGCAGCTTGGCCTCTCGCGGGAGGGCCATTAGGACAGATACGCAGTATTTT.